This TCR beta chain was observed in a study of cytomegalovirus exposure and HLA in healthy donors. Regarding the study as a whole: Using the classifier, cytomegalovirus status was reportedly diagnosed with high specificity and sensitivity.

Clones were sequenced by immunoSEQ multiplex PCR, and TCRdb holds only the in-frame ones, with some missing. The sample has some 150,000 clones, roughly 89% seen once; the top ten hold 9% to 9.5%. This clone was seen more than once but under ten times. Its specificity is not known. The CDR3 covers 15 residues. V was pared by 5 bases and J by 4 bases, with 17 bases between. Looked up from germline, CDR1 is LNHDA and CDR2 is SQIVND (reference sequence). Input material: PBMCs. The source is a young woman in good health and CMV-seropositive. The chain joins TRBV19 to TRBJ1-2; D is possibly TRBD1 (5 bases). CDR3 in amino acids: CASSYRTDRAYGYTF. DNA for the CDR3: TGTGCCAGTAGTTACCGAACCGACAGAGCCTATGGCTACACCTTC.